This is a list of T cell receptor beta chains from one sample in a study of PD-1 blockade in classical Hodgkin lymphoma. This table comes from immunoSEQ multiplex PCR, and its TCRdb copy is limited to in-frame clones, with some not included. The sample has some 6,800 clones, approximately 80% seen once. This material consisted of peripheral blood mononuclear cells (PBMCs), taken before the second cycle of nivolumab. The receptors originated from a human donor with classical Hodgkin lymphoma. The CDR3 runs from the conserved cysteine through the conserved F or W. D genes are given only for firm matches. For some rows the clone size is stated as once, few or many, or as a class when expanded; others skip it.

clone_size	j_call	d_call	v_call	cdr3_nt	cdr3_aa
-	TRBJ1-3	-	TRBV2	TGTGCCAGCAGTGAACAGGGGTACTCTGGAAACACCATATATTTT	CASSEQGYSGNTIYF
-	TRBJ2-5	-	TRBV15	TGTGCCACCAGCAGAGATTGGCGAGAGACCCAGTACTTC	CATSRDWRETQYF
-	TRBJ2-3	-	TRBV11-1	TGTGCCAGCAGCTTAGCGGTCGGGTTCACAGATACGCAGTATTTT	CASSLAVGFTDTQYF
-	TRBJ2-5	TRBD1	TRBV18	TGTGCCAGCTCATCCCGGACAGGGGTAGGGGAGACCCAGTACTTC	CASSSRTGVGETQYF
once	TRBJ1-1	-	TRBV7-3	TGTGCCAGCAGCCCTGACGGGAACACTGAAGCTTTCTTT	CASSPDGNTEAFF
few	TRBJ1-1	-	TRBV29-1	TGCAGCGTTGAGTACACTGAAGCTTTCTTT	CSVEYTEAFF
-	TRBJ2-5	TRBD1	TRBV9	TGTGCCAGCAGCGTCTCCGGGACAGGGGAAGAGACCCAGTACTTC	CASSVSGTGEETQYF
-	TRBJ1-1	-	TRBV21-1	TGTGCCAGCAGCAAGCAAGGCACTGAAGCTTTCTTT	CASSKQGTEAFF
-	TRBJ2-3	TRBD2	TRBV7-9	TGTGCCAGCAGCTGGGGACTAGCGGGTCTCACAGATACGCAGTATTTT	CASSWGLAGLTDTQYF
-	TRBJ2-7	TRBD2	TRBV7-2	TGTGCCAGCAGCTCCGTCGGACTAGGCACCTACGAGCAGTACTTC	CASSSVGLGTYEQYF
-	TRBJ2-7	-	TRBV9	TGTGCCAGCAGCGTTGACAGGGCGGGGATCATGAGTGAGCAGTACTTC	CASSVDRAGIMSEQYF
-	TRBJ2-5	-	TRBV28	TGTGCCAGCAGTGGAGCGGGCCGTGAGGGGGAGACCCAGTACTTC	CASSGAGREGETQYF
-	TRBJ1-6	-	TRBV28	TGTGCCAGCAGTTTGGGGAACAGGGTAAATTCACCCCTCCACTTT	CASSLGNRVNSPLHF
-	TRBJ1-2	-	TRBV28	TGTGCCAGCAGTCTCCTAGGAAGGGGCTACACCTTC	CASSLLGRGYTF
-	TRBJ1-5	-	TRBV6-5	TGTGCCAGCAGTACCAGGTCCGGGGGCAATCAGCCCCAGCATTTT	CASSTRSGGNQPQHF
-	TRBJ2-5	TRBD2	TRBV19	TGTGCCAGTAGTAATCTAGCGGGAGGGCCGAGGGAGACCCAGTACTTC	CASSNLAGGPRETQYF
-	TRBJ1-1	-	TRBV15	TGTGCCACCAGCAGAGATAAGGGGGGGAGAAGCACTGAAGCTTTCTTT	CATSRDKGGRSTEAFF